One sample yielded the 23 T cell receptor beta chains listed below, sequenced in a study of T cell repertoires in cytomegalovirus infection. These receptors have no known antigen. TCRdb re-called the reads with MiXCR, one entry per CDR3 protein. The data show roughly 120,000 distinct CDR3 sequences, about 31% seen once. Sequencing was performed on CD8+ T cells from cultured PBMCs, taken from culture after CMV antigen stimulation. Receptors originate from a human donor in good health (CMV status not recorded). Some clones in this sample may be carry-over from other donors' samples.

The chain carries TRBV27 and TRBJ2-5; possible D gene TRBD2, 5 bases. Trimming removed 2 bases at V and 7 bases at J, with 11 bases between. Germline CDR1 is MNHEY and CDR2 is SMNVEV (reference sequence). The CDR3 length is 13 residues. CDR3 nucleotides: TGTGCCAGCAGTTTAGCGGGTTTTAGGACCCAGTACTTC. As protein: CASSLAGFRTQYF.

The chain carries TRBV20-1 and TRBJ2-7; D unclear. Trimming cost V 0 bases and J 2 bases, with 11 bases left between them. Germline V gene lookup returns CDR1 DFQATT and CDR2 SNEGSKA (reference sequence). The CDR3 has 14 residues. The CDR3: CSARDKARTYEQYF. The CDR3 nucleotides are TGCAGTGCTAGAGATAAGGCCAGAACCTACGAGCAGTACTTC.

This clonotype was seen more than once but under ten times. J is TRBJ2-1 and V is TRBV15; 14 nucleotides line up with TRBD2. Looked up from germline, CDR1 is LNHNV and CDR2 is YYDKDF (reference sequence). This CDR3 is 17 amino acids long. With 3 bases clipped from V and 8 bases from J, the junction kept 9 bases outside the gene matches. Here the CDR3 DNA reads TGTGCCACCAGCAGGACCATTCCGGGACTAGCGGGGGATGAGCAGTTCTTC. As protein: CATSRTIPGLAGDEQFF. Full variable domain (outside the CDR3, taken from reference TRBV15 and TRBJ2-1): DAMVIQNPRYQVTQFGKPVTLSCSQTLNHNVMYWYQQKSSQAPKLLFHYYDKDFNNEADTPDNFQSRRPNTSFCFLDIRSPGLGDTAMYLCATSRTIPGLAGDEQFFGPGTRLTVL.

The table lists this clonotype with a few counts. V gene TRBV19 combines with J gene TRBJ1-1; the D is unclear. Trimming left V 3 bases short and J 5 bases short, with 13 bases between. The germline gives CDR1 LNHDA, CDR2 SQIVND (reference sequence). The CDR3 consists of 14 residues. In nucleotides, the CDR3 is TGTGCCAGTAGTATCGGCACGGGCCTGACTGAAGCTTTCTTT. Translating gives CASSIGTGLTEAFF.

This clonotype has ten or more counts. This chain links TRBV7-8 with TRBJ1-1, with D hard to call. The germline V and J ends were trimmed by 6 bases and 2 bases, with 13 bases remaining between them. This CDR3 has 14 amino acids. The germline V gene encodes CDR1 SGHVS and CDR2 FQNEAQ. This chain's CDR3 is CASSPGRLNTEAFF. DNA for the CDR3: TGTGCCAGCAGTCCCGGACGGTTAAACACTGAAGCTTTCTTT.

The genes are TRBV5-4 and TRBJ2-6; D is unresolved. Trimming took 1 base from V and 6 from J, leaving 14 bases between them. Germline lookup yields CDR1 SGHNT and CDR2 YYREEE (reference sequence). This CDR3 region has 16 residues. The CDR3 is CASSLWHGMKANVLTF. CDR3 sequence (DNA): TGTGCCAGCAGCTTGTGGCATGGTATGAAGGCCAACGTCCTGACTTTC.

A few counts support this clonotype. The chain links TRBV7-2 to TRBJ2-3; 7 bases match TRBD1. Germline V gene data show CDR1 as SGHTA and CDR2 as FQGNSA. V gave up 4 bases and J gave up 7 bases; unmatched junction bases: 20. The CDR3 runs to 18 residues. CDR3 bases: TGTGCCAGCAGCTCGCCATTTAGTCGGACAGGTCCATCCCATACGCAGTATTTT. Translation: CASSSPFSRTGPSHTQYF.

As to this clonotype: At one boundary the junction diverges from the germline segment, which might be a read error. This chain connects TRBV6-5 to TRBJ1-6; the D is unclear. In germline, CDR1 is MNHEY, CDR2 SVGAGI. The CDR3 covers 13 residues. CDR3 region: CASSYSTRSSLHF. The CDR3 DNA follows: TGTGCCAGCAGTTACTCGACCCGTTCATCCCTCCACTTT.

The genes are TRBV7-4 and TRBJ2-1, with TRBD1 matching over 8 bases. The CDR3 contains 16 residues. CDR1 is SGHVT, CDR2 SQSDAQ, per germline. V dropped 5 bases and J dropped 0; count of bases not matched to a gene: 6. The CDR3 DNA follows: TGTGCCAGCAGCGGCTACAGGGGGAGCTCCTACAATGAGCAGTTCTTC. Its translation: CASSGYRGSSYNEQFF.

The chain has TRBV7-4 and TRBJ1-3; the D is unclear. The CDR3 extends over 15 amino acids. Trimming cost V 5 bases and J 0 bases, with 11 bases left between them. Germline values: CDR1 SGHVT, CDR2 SQSDAQ. The DNA for the CDR3 is TGTGCCAGCAGCCTGGGTGGGAGCTCTGGAAACACCATATATTTT. Residues: CASSLGGSSGNTIYF.

V is TRBV6-5 and J is TRBJ2-7, with D perhaps being TRBD1 or TRBD2 (6 bases each). Per germline, CDR1 MNHEY and CDR2 SVGAGI. CDR3 length equals 13 residues. The V end was cut by 3 bases, the J end by 6 bases, with 12 bases between. CDR3 in DNA: TGTGCCAGCAGTTATTATGGAGGGGGCGAGCAGTACTTC. This translates into CASSYYGGGEQYF.

This clonotype was seen many times. The rearrangement links TRBV7-6 to TRBJ2-3; 7 bases align to TRBD1. The CDR3 is 16 amino acids. Germline CDR1 reads SGHVS; CDR2 reads FNYEAQ. With 4 bases clipped from V and 2 bases from J, the junction kept 9 bases outside the gene matches. CDR3 nucleotide sequence: TGTGCCAGCAGCTCCCTGGGGGACAGCTCCACAGATACGCAGTATTTT. Protein: CASSSLGDSSTDTQYF.

V usage is TRBV18 and J usage is TRBJ1-4; TRBD1 is a possible D gene (5 bases). Trimming removed 6 bases from V and 2 bases from J, with 10 bases in between. The CDR3 length is 14 residues. Germline-derived CDR1 and CDR2 are KGHSH and LQKENI. The CDR3 coding sequence is TGTGCCAGCTCGGGGGTACCGACTAATGAAAAACTGTTTTTT. This translates into CASSGVPTNEKLFF. Supplemented by reference TRBV18 and TRBJ1-4, the full variable domain reads NAGVMQNPRHLVRRRGQEARLRCSPMKGHSHVYWYRQLPEEGLKFMVYLQKENIIDESGMPKERFSAEFPKEGPSILRIQQVVRGDSAAYFCASSGVPTNEKLFFGSGTQLSVL.

The CDR3 loop is CASSEGGFLNTEAFF. The CDR3, as DNA: TGTGCCAGCAGTGAGGGTGGATTTCTGAACACTGAAGCTTTCTTT. V and J are TRBV6-1 and TRBJ1-1; D gene uncertain. The CDR3 runs to 15 residues. Looked up from germline, CDR1 is MNHNS and CDR2 is SASEGT. V was trimmed by 3 bases and J by 0 bases, leaving 11 bases between them.

This clonotype was seen at least ten times. This sequence joins TRBV12-3 or TRBV12-4 and TRBJ1-5; unclear D gene. Trimming pared 4 bases from V and 0 bases from J, leaving 7 bases between. The CDR3 sequence is 14 residues long. In DNA form, the CDR3 reads TGTGCCAGCAGTTGGTCAAGTAGCAATCAGCCCCAGCATTTT. This gives the protein CASSWSSSNQPQHF.

This rearrangement joins TRBV6-6 to TRBJ2-3; D is possibly TRBD1 or TRBD2 (5 bases each). Germline V gene sequence: CDR1 MNHNY, CDR2 SVGAGI (reference sequence). V was pared by 5 bases and J by 2 bases, with 23 bases between. This CDR3 spans 18 amino acids. This CDR3 reads CASSQRRTGPRFTDTQYF. CDR3 DNA sequence: TGTGCCAGCAGTCAACGAAGGACGGGACCCCGCTTCACAGATACGCAGTATTTT.

This clonotype was found a few times. The rearrangement links TRBV3-1 to TRBJ1-1, with D perhaps matching TRBD1 (5 bases). The CDR3 is made up of 17 amino acids. From germline, CDR1 is LGHDT and CDR2 YNNKEL (reference sequence). V was shortened by 4 bases and J by 1 base, with 19 bases between the two germline ends. The chain's CDR3 is CASSPPEGPATNTEAFF. CDR3 sequence (DNA): TGTGCCAGCAGCCCCCCAGAGGGGCCGGCTACGAACACTGAAGCTTTCTTT.

This clonotype showed up many times. This chain links TRBV7-2 with TRBJ2-5; a possible D gene is TRBD2 (7 bases). Trimming removed 1 base from V and 5 bases from J, with 20 bases in between. The CDR3 consists of 17 residues. CDR1 is SGHTA and CDR2 is FQGNSA in the germline V gene. DNA of the CDR3: TGTGCCAGCAGCTTAGGAGGTGGGGGGGCCCCCAGGGAGACCCAGTACTTC. It yields the protein CASSLGGGGAPRETQYF. Full variable domain (outside the CDR3, taken from reference TRBV7-2 and TRBJ2-5): GAGVSQSPSNKVTEKGKDVELRCDPISGHTALYWYRQSLGQGLEFLIYFQGNSAPDKSGLPSDRFSAERTGGSVSTLTIQRTQQEDSAVYLCASSLGGGGAPRETQYFGPGTRLLVL.

This rearrangement joins TRBV6-6 to TRBJ1-1, with a possible D match to TRBD1 (5 bases). The germline gives CDR1 MNHNY, CDR2 SVGAGI (reference sequence). The CDR3 runs to 16 residues. The ends were cut back, 5 bases at V and 3 bases at J, with 19 bases in the middle. The DNA for the CDR3 is TGTGCCAGCAGTCCTCGGGGTAGGGGCTCGGACACTGAAGCTTTCTTT. Encoded protein: CASSPRGRGSDTEAFF.

The count of this clonotype is one. CDR3 bases: TGCAGTGCTAGTAGGCAGGGGGCAACTGAAGCTTTCTTT. Translating it yields CSASRQGATEAFF. The V gene is TRBV20-1, the J gene TRBJ1-1, with TRBD1 matching 8 bases. The CDR3 loop spans 13 amino acids. V shed 3 bases and J 5 bases; nucleotides not matched to a gene: 5. Germline V CDR1 and CDR2: DFQATT, SNEGSKA (reference sequence).

The V call is TRBV6-1, the J call TRBJ1-2; 7 bases match TRBD1. Trimming at V came to 4 bases and at J to 1 base, leaving 3 bases not matched to a gene. The germline CDR1 and CDR2 sequences are MNHNS and SASEGT. This CDR3 contains 14 residues. CDR3 protein: CASSVQGVNYGYTF. The CDR3 coding sequence is TGTGCCAGCAGTGTCCAGGGGGTTAACTATGGCTACACCTTC.

The rearrangement links TRBV6-2 or TRBV6-3 to TRBJ1-1; D call uncertain. V was shortened by 2 bases and J by 3 bases, with 10 bases between the two germline ends. CDR3 length equals 14 residues. Germline CDR1 is MNHEY and CDR2 is SVGEGT. CDR3 in amino acids: CASSYDNRDTEAFF. CDR3 nucleotides: TGTGCCAGCAGTTACGACAACAGAGACACTGAAGCTTTCTTT.

The chain links TRBV7-8 to TRBJ1-3, with a tentative D call TRBD1 (5 bases). The CDR3 spans 14 residues. CDR1 SGHVS and CDR2 FQNEAQ come from the germline V gene. V was cut by 5 bases and J by 7 bases, with 15 bases left in between. The CDR3 DNA sequence: TGTGCCAGCAGCCCCCGGGGTCGGGGCAACACCATATATTTT. This sequence encodes CASSPRGRGNTIYF.